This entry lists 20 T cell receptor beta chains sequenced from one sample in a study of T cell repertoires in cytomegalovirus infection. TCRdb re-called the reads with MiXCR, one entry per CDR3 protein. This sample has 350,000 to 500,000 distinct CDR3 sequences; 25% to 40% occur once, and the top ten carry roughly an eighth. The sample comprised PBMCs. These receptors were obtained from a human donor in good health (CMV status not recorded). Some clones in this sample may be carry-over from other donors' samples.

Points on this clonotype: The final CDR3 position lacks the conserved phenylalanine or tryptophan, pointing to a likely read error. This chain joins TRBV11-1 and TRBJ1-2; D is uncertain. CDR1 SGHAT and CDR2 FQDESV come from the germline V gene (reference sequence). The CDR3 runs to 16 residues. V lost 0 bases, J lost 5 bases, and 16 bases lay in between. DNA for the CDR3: TGTGCCAGCAGCTTAGCGGCCGGGCCATTCCCGTATGGCTACACCTTA. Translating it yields CASSLAAGPFPYGYTL.

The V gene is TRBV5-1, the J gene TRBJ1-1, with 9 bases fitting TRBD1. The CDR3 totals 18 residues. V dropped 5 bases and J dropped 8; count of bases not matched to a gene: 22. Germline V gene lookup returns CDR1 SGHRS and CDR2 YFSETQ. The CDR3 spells CASRFPTADRGEGPEAFF. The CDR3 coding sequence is TGCGCCAGCAGATTCCCTACCGCGGACAGGGGTGAAGGACCGGAAGCTTTCTTT.

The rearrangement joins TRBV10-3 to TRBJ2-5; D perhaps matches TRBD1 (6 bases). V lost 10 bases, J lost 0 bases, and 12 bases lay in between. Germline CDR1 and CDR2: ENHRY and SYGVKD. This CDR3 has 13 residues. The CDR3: CATRRTDQETQYF. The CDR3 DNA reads TGTGCCACTAGACGGACAGACCAAGAGACCCAGTACTTC.

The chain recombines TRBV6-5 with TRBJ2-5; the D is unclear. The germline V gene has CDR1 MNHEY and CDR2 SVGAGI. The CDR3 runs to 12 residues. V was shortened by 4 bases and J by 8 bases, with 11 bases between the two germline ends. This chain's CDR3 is CASSSIGSTQYF. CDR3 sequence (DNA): TGTGCCAGCAGTTCCATCGGTAGTACCCAGTACTTC.

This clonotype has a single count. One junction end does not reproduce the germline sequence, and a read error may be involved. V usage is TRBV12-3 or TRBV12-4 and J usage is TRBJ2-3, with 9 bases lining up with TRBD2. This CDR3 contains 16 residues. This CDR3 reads CASILSAGGLEDTPYF. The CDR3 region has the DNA TGTGCCAGCATTTTGTCGGCGGGGGGGCTAGAAGATACGCCGTATTTT.

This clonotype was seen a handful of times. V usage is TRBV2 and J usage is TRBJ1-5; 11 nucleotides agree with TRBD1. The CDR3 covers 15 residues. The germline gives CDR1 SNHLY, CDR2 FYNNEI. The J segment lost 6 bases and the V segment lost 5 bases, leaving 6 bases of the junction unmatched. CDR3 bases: TGTGCCAGCAGTCTTGGACAGGGGGCGGCTCAGCCCCAGCATTTT. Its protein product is CASSLGQGAAQPQHF.

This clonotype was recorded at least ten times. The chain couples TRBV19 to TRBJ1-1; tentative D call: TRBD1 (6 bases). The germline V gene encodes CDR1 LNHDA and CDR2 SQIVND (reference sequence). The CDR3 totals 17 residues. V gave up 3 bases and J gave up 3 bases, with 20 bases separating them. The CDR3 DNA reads TGTGCCAGTAGTATGTTGCGGCCGGGGGCACCTTACACTGAAGCTTTCTTT. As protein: CASSMLRPGAPYTEAFF.

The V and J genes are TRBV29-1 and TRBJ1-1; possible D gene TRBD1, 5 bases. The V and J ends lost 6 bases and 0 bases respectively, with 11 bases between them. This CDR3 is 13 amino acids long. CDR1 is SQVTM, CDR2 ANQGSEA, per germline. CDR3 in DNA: TGCAGCGTCGCAGGGATTATGAACACTGAAGCTTTCTTT. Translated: CSVAGIMNTEAFF.

CDR3 sequence reads: CASSSDLGTSEQETQYF. CDR3 DNA sequence: TGTGCCAGCAGCTCAGATCTCGGGACTAGCGAACAAGAGACCCAGTACTTC. V usage is TRBV7-2 and J usage is TRBJ2-5; TRBD2 agrees at 10 bases. V trimming: 4 bases; J trimming: 2 bases; junction bases outside the gene matches: 10. The germline CDR1 and CDR2 sequences are SGHTA and FQGNSA. The CDR3 sequence is 17 residues long.

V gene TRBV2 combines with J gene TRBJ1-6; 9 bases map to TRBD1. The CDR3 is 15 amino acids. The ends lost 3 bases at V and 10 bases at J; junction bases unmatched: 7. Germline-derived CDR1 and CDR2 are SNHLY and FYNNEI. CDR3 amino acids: CASSEGTGLVSPLHF. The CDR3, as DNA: TGTGCCAGCAGTGAGGGGACAGGGCTTGTCTCACCCCTCCACTTT.

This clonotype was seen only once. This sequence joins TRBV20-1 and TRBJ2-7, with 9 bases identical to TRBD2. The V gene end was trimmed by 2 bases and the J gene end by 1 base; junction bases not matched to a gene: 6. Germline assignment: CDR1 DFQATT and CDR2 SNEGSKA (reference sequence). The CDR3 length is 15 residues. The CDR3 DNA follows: TGCAGTGCTAGAACAATAGCGGGGGAGTCCTACGAGCAGTACTTC. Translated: CSARTIAGESYEQYF.

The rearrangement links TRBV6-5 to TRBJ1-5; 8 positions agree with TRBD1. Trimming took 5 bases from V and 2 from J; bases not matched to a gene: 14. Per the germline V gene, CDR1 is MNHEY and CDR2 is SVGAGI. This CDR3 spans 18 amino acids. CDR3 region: CASSRPPFTGGGNQPQHF. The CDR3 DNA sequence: TGTGCCAGCAGTCGCCCACCCTTTACAGGGGGAGGCAATCAGCCCCAGCATTTT.

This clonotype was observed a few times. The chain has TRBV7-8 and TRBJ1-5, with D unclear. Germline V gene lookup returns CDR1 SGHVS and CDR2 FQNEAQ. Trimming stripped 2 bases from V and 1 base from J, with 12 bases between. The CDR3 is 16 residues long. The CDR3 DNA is TGTGCCAGCAGCTTATTCTTGCGGGTAAGCAATCAGCCCCAGCATTTT. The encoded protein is CASSLFLRVSNQPQHF.

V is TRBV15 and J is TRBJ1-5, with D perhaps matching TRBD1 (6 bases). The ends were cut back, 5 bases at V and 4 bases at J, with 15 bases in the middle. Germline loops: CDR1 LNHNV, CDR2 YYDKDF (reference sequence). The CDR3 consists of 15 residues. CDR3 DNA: TGTGCCACCAGCGGCGGGGGGGACATTAATCAGCCCCAGCATTTT. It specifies CATSGGGDINQPQHF.

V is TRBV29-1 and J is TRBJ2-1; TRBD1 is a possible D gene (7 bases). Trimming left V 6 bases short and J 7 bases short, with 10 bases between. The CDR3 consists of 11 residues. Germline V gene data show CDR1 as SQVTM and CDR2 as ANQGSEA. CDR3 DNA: TGCAGCGTCGGGGGACAGAATGAGCAGTTCTTC. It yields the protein CSVGGQNEQFF.

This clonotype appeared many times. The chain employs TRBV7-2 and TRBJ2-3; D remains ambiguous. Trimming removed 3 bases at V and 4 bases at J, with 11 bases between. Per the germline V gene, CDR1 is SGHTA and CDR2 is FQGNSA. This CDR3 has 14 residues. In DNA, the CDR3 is TGTGCCAGCAGCTTCCCCCCTAGGTCAGATACGCAGTATTTT. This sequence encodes CASSFPPRSDTQYF.

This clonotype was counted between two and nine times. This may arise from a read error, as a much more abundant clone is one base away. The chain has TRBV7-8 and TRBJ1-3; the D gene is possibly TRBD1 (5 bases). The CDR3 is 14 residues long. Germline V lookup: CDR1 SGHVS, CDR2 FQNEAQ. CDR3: CASSLGGSGYTIYF. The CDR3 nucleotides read TGTGCCAGCAGCTTAGGGGGCTCTGGATACACCATATATTTT.

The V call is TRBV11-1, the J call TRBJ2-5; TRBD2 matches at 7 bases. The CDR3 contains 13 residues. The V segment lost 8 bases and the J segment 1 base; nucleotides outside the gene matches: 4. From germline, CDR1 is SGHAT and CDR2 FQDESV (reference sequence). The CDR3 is CASGRAAQETQYF. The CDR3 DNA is TGTGCCAGCGGGAGGGCAGCCCAAGAGACCCAGTACTTC. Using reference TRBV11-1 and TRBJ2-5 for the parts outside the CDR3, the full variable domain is EAEVAQSPRYKITEKSQAVAFWCDPISGHATLYWYRQILGQGPELLVQFQDESVVDDSQLPKDRFSAERLKGVDSTLKIQPAELGDSAMYLCASGRAAQETQYFGPGTRLLVL.

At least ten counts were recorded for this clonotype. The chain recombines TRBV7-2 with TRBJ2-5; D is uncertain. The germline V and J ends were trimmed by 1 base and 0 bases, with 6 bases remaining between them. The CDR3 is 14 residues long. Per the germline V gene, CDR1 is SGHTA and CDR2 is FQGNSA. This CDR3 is CASSLDLYQETQYF. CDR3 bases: TGTGCCAGCAGCTTAGACCTGTACCAAGAGACCCAGTACTTC.

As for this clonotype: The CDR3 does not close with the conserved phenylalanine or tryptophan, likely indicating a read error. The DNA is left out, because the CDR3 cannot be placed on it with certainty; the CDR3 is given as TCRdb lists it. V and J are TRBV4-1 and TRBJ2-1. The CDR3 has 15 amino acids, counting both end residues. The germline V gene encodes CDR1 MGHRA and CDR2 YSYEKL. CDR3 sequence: CASSQETRTYNEQLL.